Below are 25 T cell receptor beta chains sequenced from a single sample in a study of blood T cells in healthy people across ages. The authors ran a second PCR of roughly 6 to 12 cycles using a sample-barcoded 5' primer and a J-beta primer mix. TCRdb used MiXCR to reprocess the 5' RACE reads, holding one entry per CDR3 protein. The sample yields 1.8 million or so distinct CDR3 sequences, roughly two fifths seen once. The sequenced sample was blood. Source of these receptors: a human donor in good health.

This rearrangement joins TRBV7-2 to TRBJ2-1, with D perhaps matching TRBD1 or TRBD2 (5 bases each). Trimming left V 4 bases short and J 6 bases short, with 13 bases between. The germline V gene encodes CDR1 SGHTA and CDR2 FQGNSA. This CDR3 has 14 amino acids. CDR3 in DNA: TGTGCCAGCAGCTGGGGGACCGCGGGCAATGAGCAGTTCTTC. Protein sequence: CASSWGTAGNEQFF.

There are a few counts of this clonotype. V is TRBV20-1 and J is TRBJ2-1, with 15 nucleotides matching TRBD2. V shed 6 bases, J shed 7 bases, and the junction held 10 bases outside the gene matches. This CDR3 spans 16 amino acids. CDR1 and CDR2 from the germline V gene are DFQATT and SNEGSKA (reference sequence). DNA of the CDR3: TGCAGTGCCAGCATCTTTGGACTAGCGGGGGGGAATGAGCAGTTCTTC. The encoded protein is CSASIFGLAGGNEQFF.

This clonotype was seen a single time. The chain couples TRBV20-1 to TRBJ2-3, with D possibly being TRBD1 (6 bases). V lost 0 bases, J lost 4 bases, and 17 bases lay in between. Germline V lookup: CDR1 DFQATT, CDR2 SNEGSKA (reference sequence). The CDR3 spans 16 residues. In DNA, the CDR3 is TGCAGTGCTAGAGATATTGGGGGCAGGGCGGCAGATACGCAGTATTTT. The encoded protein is CSARDIGGRAADTQYF.

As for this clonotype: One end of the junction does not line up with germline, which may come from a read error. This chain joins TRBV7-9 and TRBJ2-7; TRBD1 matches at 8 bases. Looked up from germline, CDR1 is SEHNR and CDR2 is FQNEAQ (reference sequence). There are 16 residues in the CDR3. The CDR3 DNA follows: TGCGCCAGCAGCTATAACAGGGGGAAGGGTACCTACGAGCAGTACTTC. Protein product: CASSYNRGKGTYEQYF.

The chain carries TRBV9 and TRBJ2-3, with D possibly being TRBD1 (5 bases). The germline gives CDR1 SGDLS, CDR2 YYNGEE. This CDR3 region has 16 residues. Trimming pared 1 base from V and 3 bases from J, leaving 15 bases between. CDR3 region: CASSVHGDSLTDTQYF. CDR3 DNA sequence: TGTGCCAGCAGCGTACACGGAGACAGCCTTACAGATACGCAGTATTTT.

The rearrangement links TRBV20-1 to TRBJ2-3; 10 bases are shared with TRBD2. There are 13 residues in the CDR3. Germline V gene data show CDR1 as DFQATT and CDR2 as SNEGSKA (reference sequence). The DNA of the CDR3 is TGCAGGGCAGGGACTAGCGTTCCAGATACGCAGTATTTT. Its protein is CRAGTSVPDTQYF.

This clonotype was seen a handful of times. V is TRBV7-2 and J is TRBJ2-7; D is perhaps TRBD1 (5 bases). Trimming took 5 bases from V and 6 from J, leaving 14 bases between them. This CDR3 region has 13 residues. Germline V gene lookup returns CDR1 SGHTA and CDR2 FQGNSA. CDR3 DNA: TGTGCCAGCAGCCAGTCCAGGGAAGGCGAGCAGTACTTC. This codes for CASSQSREGEQYF.

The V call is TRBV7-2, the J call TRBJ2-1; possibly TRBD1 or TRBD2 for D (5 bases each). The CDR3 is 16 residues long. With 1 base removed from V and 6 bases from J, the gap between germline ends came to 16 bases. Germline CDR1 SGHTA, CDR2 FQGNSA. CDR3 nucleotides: TGTGCCAGCAGCTTAGTGGCGAGGGGTCCCTGCAATGAGCAGTTCTTC. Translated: CASSLVARGPCNEQFF.

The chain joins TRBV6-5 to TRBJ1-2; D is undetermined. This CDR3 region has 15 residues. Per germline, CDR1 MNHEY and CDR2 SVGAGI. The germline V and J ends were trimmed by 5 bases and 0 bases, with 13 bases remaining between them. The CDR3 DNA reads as TGTGCCAGCAGTGAGGGTGGCAGACCTAACTATGGCTACACCTTC. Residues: CASSEGGRPNYGYTF.

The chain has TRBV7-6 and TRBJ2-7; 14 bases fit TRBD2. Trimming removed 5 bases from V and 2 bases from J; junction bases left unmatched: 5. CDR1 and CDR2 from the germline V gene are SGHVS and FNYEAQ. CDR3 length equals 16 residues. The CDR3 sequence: CASSPRLAGGTYEQYF. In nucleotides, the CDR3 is TGTGCCAGCAGCCCCCGACTAGCGGGGGGGACCTACGAGCAGTACTTC. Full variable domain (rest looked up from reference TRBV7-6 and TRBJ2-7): GAGVSQSPRYKVTKRGQDVALRCDPISGHVSLYWYRQALGQGPEFLTYFNYEAQQDKSGLPNDRFSAERPEGSISTLTIQRTEQRDSAMYRCASSPRLAGGTYEQYFGPGTRLTVT.

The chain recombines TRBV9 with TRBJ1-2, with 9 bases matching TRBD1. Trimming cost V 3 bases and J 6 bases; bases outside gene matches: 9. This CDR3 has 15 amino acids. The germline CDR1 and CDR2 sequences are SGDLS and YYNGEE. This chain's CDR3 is CASSDARTGANGYTF. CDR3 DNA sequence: TGTGCCAGCAGCGACGCAAGGACAGGGGCCAATGGCTACACCTTC.

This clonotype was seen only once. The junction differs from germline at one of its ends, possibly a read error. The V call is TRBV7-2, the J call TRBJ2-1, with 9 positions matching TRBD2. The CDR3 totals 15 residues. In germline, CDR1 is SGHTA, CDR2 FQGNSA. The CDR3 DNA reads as TGTGCCAGCAGCTTAGGACTAGCGGCCCACAATGGGCAGTTCTTC. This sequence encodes CASSLGLAAHNGQFF.

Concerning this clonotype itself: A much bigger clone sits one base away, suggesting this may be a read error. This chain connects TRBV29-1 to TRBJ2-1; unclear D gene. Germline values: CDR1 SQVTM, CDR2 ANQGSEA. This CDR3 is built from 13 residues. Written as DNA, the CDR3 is TGCAGCGGAATGTGGGCCTACTACGATGAGCAGTTCTTC. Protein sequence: CSGMWAYYDEQFF.

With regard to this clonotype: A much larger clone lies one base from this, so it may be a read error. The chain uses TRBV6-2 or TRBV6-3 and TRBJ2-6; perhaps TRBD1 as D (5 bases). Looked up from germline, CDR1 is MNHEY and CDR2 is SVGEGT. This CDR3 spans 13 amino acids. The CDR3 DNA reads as TGTGCCGCCCGGATCTCTGGGGCCAACGTCCCGACTTTC. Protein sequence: CAARISGANVPTF.

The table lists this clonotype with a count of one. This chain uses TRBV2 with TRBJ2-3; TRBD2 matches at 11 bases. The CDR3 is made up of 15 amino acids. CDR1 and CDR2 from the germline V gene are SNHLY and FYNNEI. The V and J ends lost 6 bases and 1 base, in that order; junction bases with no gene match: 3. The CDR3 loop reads CASRALAGGTDTQYF. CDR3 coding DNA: TGTGCCAGCAGGGCACTAGCGGGAGGCACAGATACGCAGTATTTT.

The DNA for the CDR3 is TGTGCCTACGATACGCAGTATTTT. Amino acids: CAYDTQYF. This chain joins TRBV30 and TRBJ2-3; no definite D call. This CDR3 has 8 amino acids. Trimming left V 7 bases short and J 6 bases short, with 2 bases between. Germline V gene sequence: CDR1 GTSNPN, CDR2 SVGIG (reference sequence).

The CDR3, as DNA: TGCGCCAGCAGCCTAGGGACTAGCGGGGGACTCGGGTCGTGGACCCAGTACTTC. Protein sequence: CASSLGTSGGLGSWTQYF. The chain is built from TRBV5-1 and TRBJ2-5; TRBD2 aligns across 14 bases. Trimming took 4 bases from V and 7 from J; bases not matched to a gene: 15. The germline V gene encodes CDR1 SGHRS and CDR2 YFSETQ. There are 18 residues in the CDR3. The variable domain in full, with the rest retrieved from reference TRBV5-1 and TRBJ2-5, is KAGVTQTPRYLIKTRGQQVTLSCSPISGHRSVSWYQQTPGQGLQFLFEYFSETQRNKGNFPGRFSGRQFSNSRSEMNVSTLELGDSALYLCASSLGTSGGLGSWTQYFGPGTRLLVL.

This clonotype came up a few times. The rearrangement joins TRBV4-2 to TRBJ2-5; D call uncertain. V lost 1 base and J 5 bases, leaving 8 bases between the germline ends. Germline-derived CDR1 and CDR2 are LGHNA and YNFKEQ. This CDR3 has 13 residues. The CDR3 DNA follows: TGTGCCAGCAGCCAAGTCAAAGAGGAGACCCAGTACTTC. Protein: CASSQVKEETQYF.

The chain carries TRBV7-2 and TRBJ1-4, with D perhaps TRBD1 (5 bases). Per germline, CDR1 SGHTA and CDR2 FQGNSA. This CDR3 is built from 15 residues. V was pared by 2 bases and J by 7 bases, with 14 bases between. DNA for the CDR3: TGTGCCAGCAGCTTAAATACAGGAATTCTTGAAAAACTGTTTTTT. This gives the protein CASSLNTGILEKLFF.

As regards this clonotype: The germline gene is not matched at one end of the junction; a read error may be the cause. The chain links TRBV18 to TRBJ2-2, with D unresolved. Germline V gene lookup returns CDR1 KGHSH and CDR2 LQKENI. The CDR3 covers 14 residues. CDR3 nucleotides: TGTGCCAGCCCACCGTTTCCGAACACCGGGGAGCTGTTTTTT. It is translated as CASPPFPNTGELFF.

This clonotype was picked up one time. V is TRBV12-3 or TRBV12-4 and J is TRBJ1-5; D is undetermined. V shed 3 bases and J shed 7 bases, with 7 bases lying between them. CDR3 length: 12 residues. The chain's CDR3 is CASSFSPQPQHF. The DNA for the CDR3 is TGTGCCAGCAGTTTTTCCCCGCAGCCCCAGCATTTT.

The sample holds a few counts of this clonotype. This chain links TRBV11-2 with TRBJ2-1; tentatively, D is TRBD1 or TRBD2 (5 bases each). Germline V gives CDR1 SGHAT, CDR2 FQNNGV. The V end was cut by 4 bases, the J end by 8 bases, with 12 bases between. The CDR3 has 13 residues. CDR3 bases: TGTGCCAGCAGCTCCCGGGGCCACCATGAGCAGTTCTTC. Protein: CASSSRGHHEQFF.

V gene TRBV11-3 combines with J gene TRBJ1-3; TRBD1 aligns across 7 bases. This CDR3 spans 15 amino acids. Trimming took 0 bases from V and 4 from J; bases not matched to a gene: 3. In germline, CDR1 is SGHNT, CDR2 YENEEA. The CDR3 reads CASSLDGTVGNTIYF. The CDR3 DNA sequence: TGTGCCAGCAGCTTAGATGGGACAGTCGGAAACACCATATATTTT. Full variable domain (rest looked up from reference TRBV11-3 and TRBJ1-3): EAGVVQSPRYKIIEKKQPVAFWCNPISGHNTLYWYLQNLGQGPELLIRYENEEAVDDSQLPKDRFSAERLKGVDSTLKIQPAELGDSAVYLCASSLDGTVGNTIYFGEGSWLTVV.

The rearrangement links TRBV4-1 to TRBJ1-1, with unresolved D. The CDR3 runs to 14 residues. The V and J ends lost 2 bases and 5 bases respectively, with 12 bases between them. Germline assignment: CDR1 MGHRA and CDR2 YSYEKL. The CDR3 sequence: CASSQWLERTEAFF. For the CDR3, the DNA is TGCGCCAGCAGCCAATGGTTGGAAAGGACTGAAGCTTTCTTT.

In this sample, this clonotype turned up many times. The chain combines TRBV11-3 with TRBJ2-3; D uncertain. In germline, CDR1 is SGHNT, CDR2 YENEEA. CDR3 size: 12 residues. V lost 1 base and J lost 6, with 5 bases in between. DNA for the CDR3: TGTGCCAGCAGCTTAGTCATGGATACGCAGTATTTT. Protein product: CASSLVMDTQYF.